This T cell receptor beta chain was sequenced in a study of human T cells and chemical hapten exposure. The wider study: In the sensitization step, 2% DPC was placed on approximately 2 cm by approximately 2 cm of upper inner arm skin. Notes on the study in general: Patch test scores rose with PT1 expanded TCR counts, a positive correlation.

This clonotype came up many times. Its antigen is still unknown. What the library attached to individual cDNA molecules were unique molecular identifiers. MiXCR, applied by TCRdb to the RACE reads, yields one record per CDR3 protein. The sample consists of over 65,000 distinct CDR3 sequences, around a tenth of them appearing once. This CDR3 contains 16 residues. CDR1 is LNHDA, CDR2 SQIVND, per germline (reference sequence). V gave up 0 bases and J gave up 5 bases; unmatched junction bases: 4. The time point was: patch test 1, 2 weeks after DPC sensitization. The sample's treatment: therapeutic diphenylcyclopropenone sensitization with weekly scalp DPC. Donation of samples came from alopecia patients who were 18 to 70 years old and suitable for DPC.

The starting material was whole blood, obtained in connection with sensitization to the hapten diphenylcyclopropenone (DPC). This receptor was obtained from a woman aged 45-59 years with alopecia areata. Some clones in this sample may be carry-over from other donors' samples. The chain combines TRBV19 with TRBJ2-2; 9 bases are shared with TRBD1. CDR3 sequence: CASSIDDRGITGELFF. The CDR3 DNA reads as TGTGCCAGTAGTATAGACGACAGGGGGATAACCGGGGAGCTGTTTTTT.